The clone carrying this T cell receptor (beta chain) occurred once. V dropped 1 base and J dropped 6 bases, with 11 bases sitting between them. Germline CDR1 reads SSHAT; CDR2 reads FNYEAQ (reference sequence). CDR3 length equals 14 residues. The sample is drawn from a study of blood T cell repertoires in COVID-19. How the authors handled the data: Reference gene primers were amplified, and this amplification served to estimate nucleated cell counts. The repertoire was sequenced with immunoSEQ multiplex PCR; TCRdb's copy has only in-frame clones and lacks some. D and trimming come from the DNA, and the V and J calls and clone size come from that table. The sample yields some 200,000 clones, about 81% seen once.

This TCR came from a woman in her seventies with COVID-19, enrolled during active disease. The sequenced sample was peripheral blood. The rearrangement joins TRBV7-7 to TRBJ2-3, with a possible D match to TRBD2 (5 bases). The CDR3 loop reads CASSLVSGSDTQYF. CDR3 DNA sequence: TGTGCCAGCAGCTTAGTTTCGGGATCGGATACGCAGTATTTT.